A selection of T cell receptor beta chains follows, all from one sample in a study of response to subunit inactivated influenza vaccine. One entry per CDR3 protein results from TCRdb running MiXCR on the RT-PCR reads. Of around 580,000 distinct CDR3 sequences in the sample, around 13% are singletons; the top ten hold around 10%. The source material was PBMCs from blood, sampled 11 to 12 days after vaccination. These receptors originate from a middle-aged man who received an inactivated influenza vaccine. The CDR3 runs from the conserved cysteine through the conserved F or W. The order of the fields is V gene, D gene, J gene, clone size, CDR3 protein, CDR3 DNA. A D gene is named only where the DNA matches it firmly. Size values are once, few and many counts, or a class for expanded clones, and some rows have none.

TRBV7-2	TRBD2	TRBJ2-1	-	CASSLLAGGPLLNEQFF	TGTGCCAGCAGCTTACTAGCGGGAGGGCCTTTATTAAATGAGCAGTTCTTC
TRBV2	-	TRBJ2-3	-	CASSEPPGRTDTQYF	TGTGCCAGCAGTGAACCCCCCGGACGCACAGATACGCAGTATTTT
TRBV5-1	-	TRBJ2-7	few	CASSFLQGSLYEQYF	TGCGCCAGCAGCTTCCTTCAGGGGTCCCTCTACGAGCAGTACTTC
TRBV5-5	-	TRBJ1-6	many	CASSLKIGGATSSPLHF	TGTGCCAGCAGCTTAAAGATTGGGGGGGCTACTTCGTCACCCCTCCACTTT
TRBV5-1	-	TRBJ2-1	few	CASSLEGQGFNEQFF	TGCGCCAGCAGCTTGGAGGGTCAGGGATTCAATGAGCAGTTCTTC
TRBV12-3/TRBV12-4	-	TRBJ1-2	many	CASSYGKGGGYTF	TGTGCCAGCAGTTACGGAAAGGGAGGTGGCTACACCTTC
TRBV9	-	TRBJ2-5	few	CASSVGRVKETQYF	TGTGCCAGCAGCGTAGGCAGGGTTAAGGAGACCCAGTACTTC
TRBV5-5	TRBD2	TRBJ2-3	few	CASSLGTSGTDTDTQYF	TGTGCCAGCAGCTTGGGCACTAGCGGGACCGACACAGATACGCAGTATTTT
TRBV20-1	-	TRBJ2-3	-	CSVRLAADTQYF	TGCAGTGTTCGTCTAGCCGCAGATACGCAGTATTTT
TRBV7-8	-	TRBJ2-4	many	CASSLKSWNIQYF	TGTGCCAGCAGCTTAAAGTCATGGAACATTCAGTACTTC
TRBV11-2	TRBD2	TRBJ2-1	once	CASSSTSGGAGEQFF	TGTGCCAGCAGCTCGACTAGCGGGGGGGCTGGAGAGCAGTTCTTC
TRBV20-1	-	TRBJ2-7	few	CSARDPAGLGEQYF	TGCAGTGCTAGAGATCCCGCAGGGCTGGGCGAGCAGTACTTC
TRBV7-2	TRBD2	TRBJ2-7	-	CASKQAGGPSEQYF	TGTGCCAGCAAGCAAGCGGGAGGGCCAAGCGAGCAGTACTTC
TRBV7-3	-	TRBJ1-1	-	CASSLSPGGRTEAFF	TGTGCCAGCAGCTTAAGCCCTGGGGGTCGGACTGAAGCTTTCTTT
TRBV2	-	TRBJ2-3	many	CASRPTGIMRDTQYF	TGTGCCAGCAGGCCAACGGGGATCATGAGAGATACGCAGTATTTT
TRBV28	-	TRBJ2-5	-	CASSTYRQETQYF	TGTGCCAGCAGTACCTATAGGCAGGAGACCCAGTACTTC
TRBV7-9	-	TRBJ2-5	-	CASSRMTLGGTQYF	TGTGCCAGCAGCAGAATGACACTGGGGGGGACCCAGTACTTC
TRBV20-1	-	TRBJ1-5	-	CSAPGGGNQPQHF	TGCAGTGCCCCTGGAGGGGGCAATCAGCCCCAGCATTTT
TRBV18	-	TRBJ2-1	-	CASSPSEGVGNEQFF	TGTGCCAGCTCACCTTCCGAGGGAGTAGGGAATGAGCAGTTCTTC
TRBV12-3/TRBV12-4	TRBD2	TRBJ2-1	-	CASRGRGAYNEQFF	TGTGCCAGCAGAGGCCGGGGGGCCTACAATGAGCAGTTCTTC
TRBV11-2	-	TRBJ2-3	many	CASSLSSATQYF	TGTGCCAGCAGCTTATCCTCGGCCACGCAGTATTTT
TRBV10-3	TRBD1	TRBJ2-7	-	CAISPGQPYEQYF	TGTGCCATCAGTCCGGGACAGCCCTACGAGCAGTACTTC
TRBV6-1	TRBD1	TRBJ2-3	few	CASSTTGKADTQYF	TGTGCCAGCAGCACGACAGGGAAGGCAGATACGCAGTATTTT
TRBV9	-	TRBJ1-2	-	CASSVGTRNANYGYTF	TGTGCCAGCAGCGTAGGAACCAGGAATGCTAACTATGGCTACACCTTC
TRBV12-3/TRBV12-4	TRBD2	TRBJ2-1	-	CASGGGWELNNEQFF	TGTGCCAGCGGGGGAGGGTGGGAGTTAAACAATGAGCAGTTCTTC
TRBV12-3/TRBV12-4	TRBD2	TRBJ2-3	few	CASSLGTSGADTQYF	TGTGCCAGCAGTTTAGGGACTAGCGGAGCAGATACGCAGTATTTT
TRBV7-2	-	TRBJ1-2	-	CASSLGPFRPRGYTF	TGTGCCAGCAGCTTGGGACCTTTCCGCCCCCGAGGCTACACCTTC
TRBV20-1	TRBD2	TRBJ2-3	-	CSARASGRDTQYF	TGCAGTGCTAGGGCTAGCGGGCGGGATACGCAGTATTTT
TRBV20-1	-	TRBJ2-5	-	CSDTGTIQETQYF	TGCAGTGATACCGGAACGATCCAAGAGACCCAGTACTTC
TRBV29-1	-	TRBJ2-7	few	CSVEEGTSYEQYF	TGCAGCGTTGAGGAAGGGACCTCCTACGAGCAGTACTTC
TRBV10-3	-	TRBJ2-7	-	CAISDLDKASSYEQYF	TGTGCCATCAGTGATTTAGACAAAGCGAGCTCCTACGAGCAGTACTTC
TRBV3-1	-	TRBJ1-2	many	CASSRTDNYGYTF	TGTGCCAGCAGCCGGACAGACAACTATGGCTACACCTTC
TRBV12-3/TRBV12-4	-	TRBJ2-1	many	CASNPGYNEQFF	TGTGCCAGCAACCCAGGGTACAATGAGCAGTTCTTC
TRBV3-1	TRBD1	TRBJ1-6	-	CASRPGTDNSPLHF	TGTGCCAGCAGACCCGGGACAGATAATTCACCCCTCCACTTT
TRBV19	-	TRBJ2-1	-	CASSISPESYNEQFF	TGTGCCAGTAGTATAAGCCCCGAGTCCTACAATGAGCAGTTCTTC
TRBV4-2	-	TRBJ1-6	few	CASSGQFLDSPLHF	TGTGCCAGCAGCGGACAGTTTCTGGATTCACCCCTCCACTTT
TRBV5-1	-	TRBJ2-7	-	CASSLVLGTKGYEQYF	TGCGCCAGCAGCTTGGTATTAGGGACAAAAGGCTACGAGCAGTACTTC
TRBV5-1	TRBD2	TRBJ2-2	few	CASSLAAGGNTGELFF	TGCGCCAGCAGCTTGGCGGCGGGAGGAAACACCGGGGAGCTGTTTTTT
TRBV7-2	-	TRBJ2-2	few	CASSLVQATGELFF	TGTGCCAGCAGCTTAGTCCAAGCAACCGGGGAGCTGTTTTTT
TRBV30	-	TRBJ1-2	many	CAWSPGGALSYTF	TGTGCCTGGAGTCCGGGGGGGGCACTAAGCTACACCTTC
TRBV12-5	TRBD1	TRBJ2-5	-	CASGRSGDRGQETQYF	TGTGCTAGTGGACGTTCTGGGGACAGGGGGCAAGAGACCCAGTACTTC
TRBV19	-	TRBJ1-1	few	CASSIKRRTEAFF	TGTGCCAGTAGTATAAAGAGGAGGACTGAAGCTTTCTTT
TRBV3-1	TRBD2	TRBJ2-1	few	CASSPGLAGWNEQFF	TGTGCCAGCAGCCCGGGACTAGCGGGATGGAATGAGCAGTTCTTC
TRBV7-8	-	TRBJ2-1	-	CASSLEGPISNEQFF	TGTGCCAGCAGCTTAGAGGGTCCGATTTCCAATGAGCAGTTCTTC
TRBV6-1	TRBD2	TRBJ2-5	few	CASALGAGGRETQYF	TGTGCCAGCGCCCTGGGAGCGGGAGGGAGGGAGACCCAGTACTTC
TRBV5-1	-	TRBJ2-1	-	CASSLTDYEQFF	TGCGCCAGCAGCTTGACAGATTATGAGCAGTTCTTC
TRBV6-1	-	TRBJ2-5	-	CASAGPGASRETQYF	TGTGCCAGCGCCGGGCCCGGGGCAAGTCGGGAGACCCAGTACTTC
TRBV4-2	TRBD2	TRBJ2-7	few	CASSQVAGEIYEQYF	TGTGCCAGCAGCCAAGTGGCGGGAGAGATCTACGAGCAGTACTTC
TRBV24-1	TRBD2	TRBJ2-3	-	CATSERTSGSDTQYF	TGTGCCACCAGTGAAAGGACTAGCGGGAGCGATACGCAGTATTTT
TRBV4-2	TRBD2	TRBJ2-1	many	CASSPRGAGAYEQFF	TGTGCCAGCAGCCCACGAGGAGCGGGAGCCTATGAGCAGTTCTTC
TRBV5-1	-	TRBJ2-7	few	CASSLSTYAYEQYF	TGCGCCAGCAGCTTGTCGACGTACGCGTACGAGCAGTACTTC
TRBV6-2/TRBV6-3	TRBD2	TRBJ2-1	-	CASSYDGRARNEQFF	TGTGCCAGCAGTTATGACGGGAGGGCCAGGAATGAGCAGTTCTTC